This TCR beta chain was identified in a study of neurological immune-mediated disorders. 5'RACE employing 10-nucleotide random UMIs yielded the cDNA. TCRdb re-called the 5' RACE reads through MiXCR, storing one row per CDR3 protein. The table includes some 46,000 distinct CDR3 sequences, around a tenth detected once. This clonotype was observed at least ten times. Its specificity is not known. General study results and limits: While HTLV-1-associated myelopathy showed the greatest TCR clonal expansion, multiple sclerosis showed the least, falling below healthy controls.

Germline values: CDR1 SGDLS, CDR2 YYNGEE. Trimming stripped 0 bases from V and 4 bases from J, with 10 bases between. The CDR3 runs 14 residues. The sequencing sample was made of PBMCs. The sequence was collected from a man between 65 and 85 years old with HTLV-1-associated myelopathy (HAM/TSP). V is TRBV9 and J is TRBJ2-5; D may be TRBD1 or TRBD2 (5 bases each). In DNA form, the CDR3 reads TGTGCCAGCAGCGTAGGGTCCGGGACAGAGACCCAGTACTTC. Protein: CASSVGSGTETQYF.